Below are 14 T cell receptor beta chains sequenced from a single sample in a study of patients and donors after allogeneic stem cell transplantation. TCRdb reprocessed the RT-PCR reads with MiXCR, giving one entry per CDR3 protein. The repertoire has 400,000 to 450,000 distinct CDR3 sequences, around 16% of them found once; the top ten carry around 7.2%. Specimen: blood, either unsorted or a sorted T cell fraction (not recorded which). These receptors were obtained from a human donor who was either an allogeneic HSCT recipient or a stem cell or donor lymphocyte infusion donor (not recorded which). It is not recorded whose cells these are; they may come from a transplant donor.

This clonotype showed up just a few times. The J gene is TRBJ2-2, the V gene TRBV7-9, with TRBD2 identical over 10 bases. CDR1 and CDR2 from the germline V gene are SEHNR and FQNEAQ (reference sequence). V was pared by 5 bases and J by 4 bases, with 10 bases of the junction left unmatched. This CDR3 has 17 residues. The CDR3: CASSPPLAGESTGELFF. CDR3 nucleotides: TGTGCCAGCAGCCCCCCCCTAGCGGGGGAATCCACCGGGGAGCTGTTTTTT.

There are a few counts of this clonotype. This chain joins TRBV20-1 and TRBJ2-7; 7 positions agree with TRBD1. Trimming removed 5 bases from V and 3 bases from J; junction bases left unmatched: 13. The germline gives CDR1 DFQATT, CDR2 SNEGSKA (reference sequence). The CDR3 loop spans 15 amino acids. The DNA of the CDR3 is TGCAGTGCTTCACATAGAAGGGGACAGCACTACGAGCAGTACTTC. It translates to CSASHRRGQHYEQYF.

V is TRBV15 and J is TRBJ1-2; perhaps TRBD1 as D (6 bases). V was clipped by 4 bases and J by 4 bases, with 16 bases between them. Looked up from germline, CDR1 is LNHNV and CDR2 is YYDKDF (reference sequence). The CDR3 contains 15 residues. CDR3 sequence reads: CATSIMDSTFYGYTF. The CDR3 coding sequence is TGTGCCACCAGCATAATGGACAGCACGTTCTATGGCTACACCTTC.

This sequence joins TRBV11-3 and TRBJ2-1, with D unclear. Germline CDR1 reads SGHNT; CDR2 reads YENEEA. There are 14 residues in the CDR3. V lost 1 base and J 6 bases, leaving 10 bases between the germline ends. CDR3 region: CASSLVAPFNEQFF. The CDR3 nucleotides read TGTGCCAGCAGCTTAGTGGCACCTTTCAATGAGCAGTTCTTC.

This clonotype was detected many times. V gene TRBV7-2 combines with J gene TRBJ1-6; maybe TRBD1 (6 bases). Deletions cut 3 bases from V and 6 bases from J, with 12 bases between. CDR3 length: 15 amino acids. From germline, CDR1 is SGHTA and CDR2 FQGNSA. CDR3 loop: CASSFGSRGNSPLHF. In DNA form, the CDR3 reads TGTGCCAGCAGCTTCGGGAGCAGGGGTAATTCACCCCTCCACTTT.

DNA for the CDR3: TGTGCCAGCAGTGAAGGGTCAAGGGTGGGCACTGAAGCTTTCTTT. This translates into CASSEGSRVGTEAFF. The rearrangement joins TRBV25-1 to TRBJ1-1; D call uncertain. The CDR3 consists of 15 residues. From germline, CDR1 is MGHDK and CDR2 SYGVNS. Trimming removed 2 bases from V and 4 bases from J, with 14 bases in between.

The chain employs TRBV9 and TRBJ1-4; a possible D gene is TRBD1 (5 bases). The length of the CDR3 is 17 residues. In germline, CDR1 is SGDLS, CDR2 YYNGEE. Trimming stripped 3 bases from V and 0 bases from J, with 15 bases between. The CDR3 DNA reads as TGTGCCAGCAGCGGATCACTGACAGCGGCAACTAATGAAAAACTGTTTTTT. Translated, it gives CASSGSLTAATNEKLFF.

The chain links TRBV5-1 to TRBJ2-5, with TRBD1 matching 10 bases. The CDR3 spans 14 residues. V lost 3 bases to trimming and J lost 3 bases; unmatched junction nucleotides: 2. CDR1 and CDR2 from the germline V gene are SGHRS and YFSETQ. Here the CDR3 reads CASSSGTGEETQYF. The CDR3 bases are TGCGCCAGCAGCTCCGGGACAGGGGAAGAGACCCAGTACTTC.

This chain links TRBV6-6 with TRBJ2-7; TRBD2 might be the D (5 bases). V was trimmed by 7 bases and J by 3 bases, leaving 10 bases between them. The length of the CDR3 is 12 residues. Per the germline V gene, CDR1 is MNHNY and CDR2 is SVGAGI (reference sequence). CDR3 amino acids: CASTTDYYEQYF. The DNA of the CDR3 is TGTGCCAGCACCACAGACTACTACGAGCAGTACTTC.

This rearrangement joins TRBV4-1 to TRBJ1-5, with TRBD1 identical over 8 bases. The CDR3 is 16 amino acids. Germline loops: CDR1 MGHRA, CDR2 YSYEKL. V lost 2 bases and J lost 3; bases outside the gene matches: 6. CDR3 sequence: CASSQPRTGTNQPQHF. CDR3 nucleotides: TGCGCCAGCAGCCAACCCAGGACAGGGACCAATCAGCCCCAGCATTTT.

V is TRBV10-3 and J is TRBJ2-3, with D uncertain. Germline CDR1 and CDR2: ENHRY and SYGVKD. V lost 5 bases and J lost 10, with 13 bases in between. The length of the CDR3 is 12 residues. As DNA, the CDR3 is TGTGCCATCAGTCCCCGGCTAGTCCCGCAGTATTTT. It codes for CAISPRLVPQYF.

This clonotype was observed a single time. The gene calls are TRBV24-1 and TRBJ2-3; 11 bases align to TRBD2. V dropped 4 bases and J dropped 2; count of bases not matched to a gene: 4. Germline V gives CDR1 KGHDR, CDR2 SFDVKD. The CDR3 extends over 16 amino acids. CDR3 DNA sequence: TGTGCCACCAGTGACCCGACTAGCGGGGACACAGATACGCAGTATTTT. Translation gives CATSDPTSGDTDTQYF.

This clonotype was detected only a few times. This sequence joins TRBV2 and TRBJ1-2, with 12 bases that match TRBD1. Trimming took 11 bases from V and 4 from J; bases not matched to a gene: 5. The CDR3 consists of 13 residues. Germline CDR1 reads SNHLY; CDR2 reads FYNNEI. The CDR3 here is CAGRDRGPYGYTF. The CDR3 DNA follows: TGTGCCGGACGGGACAGGGGGCCCTATGGCTACACCTTC.

This clonotype was seen more than once but under ten times. The chain couples TRBV6-1 to TRBJ2-2; no definite D call. V was shortened by 5 bases and J by 6 bases, with 16 bases between the two germline ends. The germline V gene has CDR1 MNHNS and CDR2 SASEGT. This CDR3 is 15 amino acids long. CDR3 residues: CASSPATSDAGELFF. The CDR3, as DNA: TGTGCCAGCAGTCCTGCTACTTCGGACGCCGGGGAGCTGTTTTTT.